Each of the 5 T cell receptor beta chains below was sequenced from the same sample in a study of cytomegalovirus exposure and HLA in healthy donors (dated by TCRdb to about 2017). Library preparation employed the immunoSEQ multiplex PCR assay. In TCRdb, the immuneACCESS table is reduced to in-frame sequences with V and J assigned. These tables do not hold every clone; where another copy was compared, an unresolved V gene accounts for under half, and the others remain unexplained. The sample table lists 120,000 to 150,000 clones, almost 90% of them with a count of one. In total, the top ten clones hold 7.9% of the sample. What was sequenced was PBMCs. These receptors were obtained from a woman aged 18-30 years in good health and CMV-seropositive.

The chain has TRBV5-1 and TRBJ2-7, with 8 nucleotides matching TRBD1. Germline V CDR1 and CDR2: SGHRS, YFSETQ. The junction had 9 bases not matched to a gene; V was cut back by 6 bases and J by 7 bases. The CDR3 has 13 residues. CDR3: CASTSQGAREQYF. CDR3 nucleotides: TGCGCCAGCACGTCCCAGGGGGCGCGGGAGCAGTACTTC.

The genes are TRBV28 and TRBJ1-4, with TRBD1 matching 7 bases. CDR1 MDHEN and CDR2 SYDVKM come from the germline V gene. The CDR3 has 12 amino acids. The ends lost 6 bases at V and 11 bases at J; junction bases unmatched: 6. CDR3 amino acids: CASRSGTDKLFF. CDR3 coding DNA: TGTGCCAGCAGATCTGGGACAGATAAACTGTTTTTT.

J is TRBJ2-7 and V is TRBV28, with 7 nucleotides matching TRBD2. The germline CDR1 and CDR2 sequences are MDHEN and SYDVKM. Trimming cost V 3 bases and J 7 bases; bases outside gene matches: 12. The CDR3 consists of 15 residues. The CDR3 loop is CASSFHFATGGEQYF. The CDR3 DNA reads as TGTGCCAGCAGTTTCCACTTCGCGACGGGAGGAGAGCAGTACTTC.

This rearrangement joins TRBV5-1 to TRBJ2-1, with a possible D match to TRBD2 (5 bases). From germline, CDR1 is SGHRS and CDR2 YFSETQ. V dropped 0 bases and J dropped 7 bases, with 8 bases sitting between them. The CDR3 extends over 13 amino acids. CDR3 protein: CASSLVGGNEQFF. CDR3 DNA sequence: TGCGCCAGCAGCTTGGTGGGCGGGAATGAGCAGTTCTTC. The entire variable domain, with the rest obtained from reference TRBV5-1 and TRBJ2-1, is as follows: KAGVTQTPRYLIKTRGQQVTLSCSPISGHRSVSWYQQTPGQGLQFLFEYFSETQRNKGNFPGRFSGRQFSNSRSEMNVSTLELGDSALYLCASSLVGGNEQFFGPGTRLTVL.

The chain employs TRBV19 and TRBJ2-1; 14 nucleotides agree with TRBD2. With V trimmed by 7 bases and J by 0 bases, 2 bases remained unmatched. The CDR3 consists of 16 residues. Germline V CDR1 and CDR2: LNHDA, SQIVND (reference sequence). CDR3 nucleotides: TGTGCCAGTATAGGGACTAGCGGGAGCTCCTACAATGAGCAGTTCTTC. Its translation: CASIGTSGSSYNEQFF.